These 14 T cell receptor beta chains were sequenced from one sample in a study of shared clonotypes between healthy human individuals. Only in-frame clones appear in the TCRdb table, and some are missing; sequencing was by immunoSEQ multiplex PCR. In the table there are approximately 650,000 clones, about 95% of which are singletons. Positively selected for CCR7, the CD45RO-negative cells used as naive CD8 cells excluded terminally differentiated effector memory CD45RA+ cells. Input material: naive CD8+ T cells sorted from blood. All receptors derive from a woman in her twenties or thirties in good health.

J is TRBJ2-7 and V is TRBV5-4; possibly TRBD2 for D (6 bases). Looked up from germline, CDR1 is SGHNT and CDR2 is YYREEE (reference sequence). The CDR3 length is 16 residues. V shed 4 bases and J shed 7 bases, with 24 bases lying between them. CDR3 in amino acids: CASSNPSEEGLLEQYF. CDR3 nucleotide sequence: TGTGCCAGCAGCAACCCATCGGAGGAGGGCCTCTTGGAGCAGTACTTC.

V is TRBV7-6 and J is TRBJ1-2; no firm D call. V dropped 1 base and J dropped 1 base, with 4 bases sitting between them. Germline CDR1 is SGHVS and CDR2 is FNYEAQ. The CDR3 has 13 amino acids. The CDR3 DNA reads as TGTGCCAGCAGCTTAGAGAATAACTATGGCTACACCTTC. Encoded protein: CASSLENNYGYTF.

This rearrangement joins TRBV27 to TRBJ2-1; D may correspond to TRBD1 or TRBD2 (5 bases each). The CDR3 sequence is 17 residues long. Trimming shortened V by 3 bases and J by 5 bases, and 20 bases separated the two germline ends. Germline lookup yields CDR1 MNHEY and CDR2 SMNVEV (reference sequence). CDR3 nucleotide sequence: TGTGCCAGCAGTTTGGGGGTGGGTGGGCCCAGGAACAATGAGCAGTTCTTC. This translates into CASSLGVGGPRNNEQFF.

This chain joins TRBV27 and TRBJ2-1; TRBD2 matches 7 bases. V was clipped by 0 bases and J by 7 bases; unmatched bases: 15. This CDR3 spans 18 amino acids. The germline gives CDR1 MNHEY, CDR2 SMNVEV (reference sequence). The CDR3 bases are TGTGCCAGCAGTTTATCCCCCCCGTTCGGGGAGGGCCTAAATGAGCAGTTCTTC. As protein: CASSLSPPFGEGLNEQFF.

The chain joins TRBV19 to TRBJ2-1; 8 bases are shared with TRBD1. CDR3 length: 15 residues. V shed 5 bases, J shed 4 bases, and the junction held 7 bases outside the gene matches. CDR1 and CDR2 (germline): LNHDA, SQIVND (reference sequence). The CDR3 loop is CASSLRQGIYNEQFF. CDR3 coding DNA: TGTGCCAGTAGTTTAAGACAGGGGATATACAATGAGCAGTTCTTC.

The rearrangement links TRBV9 to TRBJ1-1; 11 bases are shared with TRBD1. The CDR3 sequence is 15 residues long. V was clipped by 4 bases and J by 4 bases; unmatched bases: 6. Germline V gene sequence: CDR1 SGDLS, CDR2 YYNGEE. The CDR3: CASSQDRGRGTEAFF. As DNA, the CDR3 is TGTGCCAGCAGCCAGGACAGGGGGCGAGGCACTGAAGCTTTCTTT.

The chain joins TRBV10-1 to TRBJ1-1, with D unresolved. Trimming stripped 4 bases from V and 4 bases from J, with 4 bases between. This CDR3 is built from 11 residues. Germline CDR1 reads WNHNN; CDR2 reads SYGVQD (reference sequence). CDR3 residues: CASSASTEAFF. CDR3 bases: TGCGCCAGCAGTGCGAGCACTGAAGCTTTCTTT.

The chain links TRBV13 to TRBJ1-3; perhaps TRBD1 as D (5 bases). The germline V and J ends were trimmed by 5 bases and 2 bases, with 13 bases remaining between them. The CDR3 contains 15 residues. Germline V gene lookup returns CDR1 PRHDT and CDR2 FYEKMQ (reference sequence). This chain's CDR3 is CASSPRGTAGNTIYF. In DNA, the CDR3 is TGTGCCAGCAGCCCGAGAGGGACCGCTGGAAACACCATATATTTT.

The chain joins TRBV2 to TRBJ2-1; 10 nucleotides agree with TRBD2. From germline, CDR1 is SNHLY and CDR2 FYNNEI. J gave up 4 bases and V 10 bases, and 10 bases lay outside the gene matches. The CDR3 consists of 15 residues. The CDR3: CAILEGTSAYNEQFF. The CDR3 DNA follows: TGTGCCATCCTAGAGGGGACTAGCGCTTACAATGAGCAGTTCTTC.

The chain couples TRBV10-3 to TRBJ2-1; 8 nucleotides agree with TRBD2. This CDR3 has 15 residues. The germline gives CDR1 ENHRY, CDR2 SYGVKD. The V segment lost 6 bases and the J segment 2 bases; nucleotides outside the gene matches: 6. The DNA of the CDR3 is TGTGCCATCAGCCCTACTAGCGGCACCTACAATGAGCAGTTCTTC. It specifies CAISPTSGTYNEQFF.

This sequence joins TRBV6-1 and TRBJ2-1, with 10 bases matching TRBD2. J was trimmed by 0 bases and V by 8 bases; bases with no gene match: 4. CDR1 is MNHNS and CDR2 is SASEGT in the germline V gene. The CDR3 is 15 amino acids. The CDR3 here is CASCSGRSSYNEQFF. The CDR3 nucleotides are TGTGCCAGCTGTAGCGGGAGGAGCTCCTACAATGAGCAGTTCTTC.

This CDR3 reads CASSQAALAGAPSYNEQFF. CDR3 DNA: TGCGCCAGCAGCCAAGCTGCTCTAGCGGGAGCCCCCTCCTACAATGAGCAGTTCTTC. The chain recombines TRBV4-1 with TRBJ2-1; 10 positions agree with TRBD2. The germline V gene has CDR1 MGHRA and CDR2 YSYEKL. Unmatched junction bases numbered 9, after V lost 1 base and J lost 0 bases. The CDR3 runs 19 residues.

The chain has TRBV27 and TRBJ2-7; no clear D. Germline V gene lookup returns CDR1 MNHEY and CDR2 SMNVEV (reference sequence). This CDR3 is built from 14 residues. Trimming stripped 0 bases from V and 1 base from J, with 7 bases between. CDR3 in DNA: TGTGCCAGCAGTTTATCGGTAGGGTCCTACGAGCAGTACTTC. Protein product: CASSLSVGSYEQYF.

The chain couples TRBV10-3 to TRBJ2-5, with 7 bases fitting TRBD1. The J call is in doubt because the DNA end fits TRBJ2-7 better. The CDR3 runs to 14 residues. Per germline, CDR1 ENHRY and CDR2 SYGVKD. The DNA of the CDR3 is TGTGCCATCAGTGAAGCTCCAGGGGGTTACGAGCAGTACTTC. Encoded protein: CAISEAPGGYEQYF.